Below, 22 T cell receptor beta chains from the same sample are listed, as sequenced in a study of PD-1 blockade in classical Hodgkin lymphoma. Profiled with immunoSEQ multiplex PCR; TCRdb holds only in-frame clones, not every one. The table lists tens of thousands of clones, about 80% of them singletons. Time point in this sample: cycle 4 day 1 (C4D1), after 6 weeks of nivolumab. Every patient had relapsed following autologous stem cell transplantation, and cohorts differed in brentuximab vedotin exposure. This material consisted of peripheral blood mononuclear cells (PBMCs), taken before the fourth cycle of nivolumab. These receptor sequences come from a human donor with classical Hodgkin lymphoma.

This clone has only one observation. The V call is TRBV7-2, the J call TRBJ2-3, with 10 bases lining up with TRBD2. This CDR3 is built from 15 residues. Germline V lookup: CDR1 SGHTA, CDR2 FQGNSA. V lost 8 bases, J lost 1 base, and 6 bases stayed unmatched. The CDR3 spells CASDALAGGTDTQYF. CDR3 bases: TGTGCCAGCGATGCCCTAGCGGGGGGCACAGATACGCAGTATTTT.

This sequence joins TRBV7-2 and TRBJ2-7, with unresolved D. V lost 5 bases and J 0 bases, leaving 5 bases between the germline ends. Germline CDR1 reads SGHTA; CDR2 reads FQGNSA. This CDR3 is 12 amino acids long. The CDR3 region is CASSKFSYEQYF. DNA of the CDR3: TGTGCCAGCAGCAAGTTCTCCTACGAGCAGTACTTC.

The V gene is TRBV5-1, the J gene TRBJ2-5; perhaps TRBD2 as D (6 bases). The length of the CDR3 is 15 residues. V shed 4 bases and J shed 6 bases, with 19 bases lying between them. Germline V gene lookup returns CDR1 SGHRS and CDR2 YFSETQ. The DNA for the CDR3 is TGCGCCAGCAGCGAGTTCCGGGACTTCGAAAAGACCCAGTACTTC. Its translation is CASSEFRDFEKTQYF.

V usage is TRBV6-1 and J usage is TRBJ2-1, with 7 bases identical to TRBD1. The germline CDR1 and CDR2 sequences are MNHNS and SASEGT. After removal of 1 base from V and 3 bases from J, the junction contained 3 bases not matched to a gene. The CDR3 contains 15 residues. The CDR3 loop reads CASSEVSGGYNEQFF. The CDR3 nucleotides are TGTGCCAGCAGTGAAGTATCAGGGGGCTACAATGAGCAGTTCTTC.

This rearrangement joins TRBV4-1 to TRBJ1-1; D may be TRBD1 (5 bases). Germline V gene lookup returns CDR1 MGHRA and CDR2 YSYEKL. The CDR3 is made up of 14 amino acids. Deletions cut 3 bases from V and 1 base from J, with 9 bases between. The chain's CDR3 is CASSQNDRNTEAFF. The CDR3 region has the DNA TGCGCCAGCAGCCAGAATGACAGGAACACTGAAGCTTTCTTT.

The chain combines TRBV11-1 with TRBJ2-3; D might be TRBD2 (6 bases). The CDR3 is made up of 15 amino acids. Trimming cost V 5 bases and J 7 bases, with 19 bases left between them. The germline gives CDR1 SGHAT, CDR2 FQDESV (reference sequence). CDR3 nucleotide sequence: TGTGCCAGCAGCGCAGATCCGGGACTTTCAAATACGCAGTATTTT. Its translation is CASSADPGLSNTQYF.

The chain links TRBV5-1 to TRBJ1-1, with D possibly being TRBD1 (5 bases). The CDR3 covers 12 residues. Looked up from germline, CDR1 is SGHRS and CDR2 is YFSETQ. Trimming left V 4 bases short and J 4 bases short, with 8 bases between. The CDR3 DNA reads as TGCGCCAGCAGCGGAGGGACCACTGAAGCTTTCTTT. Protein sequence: CASSGGTTEAFF.

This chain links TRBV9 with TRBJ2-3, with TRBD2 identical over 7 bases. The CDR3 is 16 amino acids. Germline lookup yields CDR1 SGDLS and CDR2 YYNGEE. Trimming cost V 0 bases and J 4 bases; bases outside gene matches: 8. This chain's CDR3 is CASSVAQRGRADTQYF. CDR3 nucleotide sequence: TGTGCCAGCAGCGTAGCACAGCGGGGAAGAGCAGATACGCAGTATTTT.

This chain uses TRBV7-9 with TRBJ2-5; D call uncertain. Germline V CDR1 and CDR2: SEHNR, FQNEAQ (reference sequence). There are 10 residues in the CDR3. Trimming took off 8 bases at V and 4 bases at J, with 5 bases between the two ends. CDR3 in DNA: TGTGCCAGCGGTCGAGAGACCCAGTACTTC. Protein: CASGRETQYF.

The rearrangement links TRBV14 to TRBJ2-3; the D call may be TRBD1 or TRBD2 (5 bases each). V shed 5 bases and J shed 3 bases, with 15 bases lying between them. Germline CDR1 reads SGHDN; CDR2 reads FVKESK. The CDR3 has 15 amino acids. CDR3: CASSYGAGQTDTQYF. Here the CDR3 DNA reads TGTGCCAGCAGCTACGGGGCAGGGCAGACAGATACGCAGTATTTT.

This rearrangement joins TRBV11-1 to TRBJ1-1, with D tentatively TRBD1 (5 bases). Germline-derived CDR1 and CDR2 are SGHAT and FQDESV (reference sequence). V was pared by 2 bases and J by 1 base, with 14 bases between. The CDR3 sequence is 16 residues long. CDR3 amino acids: CASSLSGQGANTEAFF. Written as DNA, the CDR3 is TGTGCCAGCAGCTTAAGTGGTCAAGGGGCGAACACTGAAGCTTTCTTT.

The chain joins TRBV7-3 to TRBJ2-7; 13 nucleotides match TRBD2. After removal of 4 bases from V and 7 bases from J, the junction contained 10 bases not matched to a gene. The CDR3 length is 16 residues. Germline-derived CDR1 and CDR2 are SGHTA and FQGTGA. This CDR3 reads CASSSGLAGVLGEQYF. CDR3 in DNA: TGTGCCAGCAGCTCCGGACTAGCGGGGGTGCTTGGGGAGCAGTACTTC.

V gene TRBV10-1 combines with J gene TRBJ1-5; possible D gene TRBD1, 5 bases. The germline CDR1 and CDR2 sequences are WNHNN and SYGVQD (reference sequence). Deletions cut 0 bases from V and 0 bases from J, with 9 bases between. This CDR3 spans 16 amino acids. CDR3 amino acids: CASSESPGNSNQPQHF. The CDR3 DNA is TGCGCCAGCAGTGAGTCGCCAGGGAATAGCAATCAGCCCCAGCATTTT.

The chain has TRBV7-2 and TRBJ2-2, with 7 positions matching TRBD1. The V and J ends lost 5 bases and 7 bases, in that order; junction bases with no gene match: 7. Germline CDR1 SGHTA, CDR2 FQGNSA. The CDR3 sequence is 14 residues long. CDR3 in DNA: TGTGCCAGCAGCCAGGGGGTGGGTGGCGGGGAGCTGTTTTTT. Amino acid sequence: CASSQGVGGGELFF.

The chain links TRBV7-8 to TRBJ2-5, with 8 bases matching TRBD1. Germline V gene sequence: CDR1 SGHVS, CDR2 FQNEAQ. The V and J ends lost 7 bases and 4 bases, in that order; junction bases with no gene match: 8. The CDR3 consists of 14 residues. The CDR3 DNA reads TGTGCCAGCACCCCAGGGGGCTTTGGAGAGACCCAGTACTTC. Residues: CASTPGGFGETQYF.

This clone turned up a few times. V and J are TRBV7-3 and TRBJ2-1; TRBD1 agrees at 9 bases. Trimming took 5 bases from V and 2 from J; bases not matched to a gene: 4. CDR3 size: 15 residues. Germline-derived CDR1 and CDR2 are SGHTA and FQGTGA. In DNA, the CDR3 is TGTGCCAGCAGCACGGGACAGGGTGCCTACAATGAGCAGTTCTTC. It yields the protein CASSTGQGAYNEQFF.

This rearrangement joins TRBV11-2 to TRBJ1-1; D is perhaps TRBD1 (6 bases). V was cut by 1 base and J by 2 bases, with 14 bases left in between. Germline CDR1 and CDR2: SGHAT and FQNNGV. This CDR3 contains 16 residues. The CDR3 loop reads CASSLGNRGLNTEAFF. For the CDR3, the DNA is TGTGCCAGCAGCTTAGGGAACCGGGGGCTTAACACTGAAGCTTTCTTT.

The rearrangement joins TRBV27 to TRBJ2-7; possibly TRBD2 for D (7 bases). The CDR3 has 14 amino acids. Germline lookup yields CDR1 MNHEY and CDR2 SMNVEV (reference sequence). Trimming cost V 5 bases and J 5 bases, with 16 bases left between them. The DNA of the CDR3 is TGTGCCAGCAGTCCCTGGATGGGGGGGCACGAGCAGTACTTC. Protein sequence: CASSPWMGGHEQYF.

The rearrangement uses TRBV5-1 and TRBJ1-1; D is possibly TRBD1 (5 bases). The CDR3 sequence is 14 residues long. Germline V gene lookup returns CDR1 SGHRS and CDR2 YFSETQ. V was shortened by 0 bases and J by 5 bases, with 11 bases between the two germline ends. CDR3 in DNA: TGCGCCAGCAGCTTGGATATGGGGCGTACTGAAGCTTTCTTT. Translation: CASSLDMGRTEAFF. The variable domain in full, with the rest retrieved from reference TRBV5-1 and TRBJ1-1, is KAGVTQTPRYLIKTRGQQVTLSCSPISGHRSVSWYQQTPGQGLQFLFEYFSETQRNKGNFPGRFSGRQFSNSRSEMNVSTLELGDSALYLCASSLDMGRTEAFFGQGTRLTVV.

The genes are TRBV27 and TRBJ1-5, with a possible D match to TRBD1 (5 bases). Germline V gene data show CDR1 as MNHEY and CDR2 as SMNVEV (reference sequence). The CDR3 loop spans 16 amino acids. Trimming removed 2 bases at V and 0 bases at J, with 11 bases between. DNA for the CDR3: TGTGCCAGCAGTTTAATCGCGGGGGTTAGCAATCAGCCCCAGCATTTT. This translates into CASSLIAGVSNQPQHF.

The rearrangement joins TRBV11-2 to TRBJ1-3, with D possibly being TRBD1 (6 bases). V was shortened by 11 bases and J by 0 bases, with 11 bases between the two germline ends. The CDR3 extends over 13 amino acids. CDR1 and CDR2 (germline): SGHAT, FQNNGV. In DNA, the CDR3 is TGTGCCGGCGGACAGCGCTCTGGAAACACCATATATTTT. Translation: CAGGQRSGNTIYF.

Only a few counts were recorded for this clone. CDR3 amino acids: CASSQTSGTQETQYF. The CDR3 DNA is TGTGCCAGCTCCCAGACTTCCGGGACTCAAGAGACCCAGTACTTC. The chain recombines TRBV6-5 with TRBJ2-5; D possibly corresponds to TRBD2 (6 bases). This CDR3 is built from 15 residues. Trimming pared 8 bases from V and 2 bases from J, leaving 18 bases between. In germline, CDR1 is MNHEY, CDR2 SVGAGI.